This TCR beta chain is drawn from a study of cytomegalovirus exposure and HLA in healthy donors. Study results and caveats: For cytomegalovirus status, the classifier reportedly gave diagnoses with high specificity and sensitivity.

Amplification used 60 Vbeta primers and 13 Jbeta primers. The data were produced by immunoSEQ multiplex PCR, yet TCRdb's version contains in-frame clones alone and is incomplete. Of about 140,000 clones in the sample, roughly two thirds are singletons; the top ten hold 1% to 1.5%. This CDR3 has 13 residues. From germline, CDR1 is MDHEN and CDR2 SYDVKM. Deletions cut 6 bases from V and 2 bases from J, with 10 bases between. With respect to this clone: What it binds is unknown.

The sample was PBMCs. This TCR came from a woman in her forties in good health and CMV-seronegative. The J gene is TRBJ1-2, the V gene TRBV28, with a weak D call TRBD1 (5 bases). CDR3 DNA sequence: TGTGCCAGCAGCTTAGGGGAGAACTATGGCTACACCTTC. This translates into CASSLGENYGYTF.